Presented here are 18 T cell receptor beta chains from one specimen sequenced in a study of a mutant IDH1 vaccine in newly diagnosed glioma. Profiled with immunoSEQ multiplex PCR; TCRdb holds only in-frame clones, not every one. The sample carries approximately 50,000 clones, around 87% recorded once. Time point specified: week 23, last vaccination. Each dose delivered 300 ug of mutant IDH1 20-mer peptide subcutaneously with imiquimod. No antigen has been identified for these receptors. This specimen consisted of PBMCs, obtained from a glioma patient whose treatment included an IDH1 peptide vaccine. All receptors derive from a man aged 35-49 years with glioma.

The CDR3 loop reads CASSQVGDDYGYTF. DNA of the CDR3: TGTGCCAGCAGCCAAGTCGGGGATGACTATGGCTACACCTTC. The chain recombines TRBV4-2 with TRBJ1-2; D is undetermined. The CDR3 totals 14 residues. Trimming removed 1 base from V and 3 bases from J, with 9 bases in between. Germline V gene lookup returns CDR1 LGHNA and CDR2 YNFKEQ.

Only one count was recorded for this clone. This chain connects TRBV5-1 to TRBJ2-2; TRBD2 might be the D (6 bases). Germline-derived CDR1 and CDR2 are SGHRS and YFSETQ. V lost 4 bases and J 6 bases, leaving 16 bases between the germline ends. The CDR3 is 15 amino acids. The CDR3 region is CASSPGTPAPGELFF. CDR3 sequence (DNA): TGCGCCAGCAGCCCAGGGACTCCGGCCCCCGGGGAGCTGTTTTTT.

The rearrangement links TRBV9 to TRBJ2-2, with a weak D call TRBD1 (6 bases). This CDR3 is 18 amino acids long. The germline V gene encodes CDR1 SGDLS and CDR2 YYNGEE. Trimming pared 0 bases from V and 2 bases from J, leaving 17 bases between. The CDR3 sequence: CASSVDPEPRGNTGELFF. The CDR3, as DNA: TGTGCCAGCAGCGTAGATCCAGAGCCCAGGGGAAACACCGGGGAGCTGTTTTTT.

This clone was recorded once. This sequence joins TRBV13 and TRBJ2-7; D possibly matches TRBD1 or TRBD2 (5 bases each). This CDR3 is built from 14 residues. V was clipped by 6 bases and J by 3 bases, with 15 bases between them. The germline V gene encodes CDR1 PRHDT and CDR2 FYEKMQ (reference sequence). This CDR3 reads CASRSGDAVYEQYF. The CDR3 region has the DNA TGTGCCAGCAGGAGTGGGGACGCAGTCTACGAGCAGTACTTC.

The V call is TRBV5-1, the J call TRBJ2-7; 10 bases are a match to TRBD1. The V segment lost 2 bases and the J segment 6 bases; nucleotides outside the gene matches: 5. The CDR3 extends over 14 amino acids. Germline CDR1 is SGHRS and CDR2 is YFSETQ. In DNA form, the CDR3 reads TGCGCCAGCAGCTTAGGGACAGGGGAAGGCGAGCAGTACTTC. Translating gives CASSLGTGEGEQYF.

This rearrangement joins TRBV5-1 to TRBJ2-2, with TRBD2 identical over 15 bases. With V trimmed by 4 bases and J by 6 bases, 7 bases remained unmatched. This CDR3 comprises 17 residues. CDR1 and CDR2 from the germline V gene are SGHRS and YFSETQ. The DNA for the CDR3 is TGCGCCAGCAGCAAGCTCGGACTAGCGGGAGGGGCCGGGGAGCTGTTTTTT. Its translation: CASSKLGLAGGAGELFF.

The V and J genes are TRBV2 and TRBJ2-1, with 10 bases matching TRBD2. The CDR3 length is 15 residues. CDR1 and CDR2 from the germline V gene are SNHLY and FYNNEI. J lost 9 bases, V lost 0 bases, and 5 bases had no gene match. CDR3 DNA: TGTGCCAGCAGTGAAGCACCTAGCGGGAGTAGTGAGCAGTTCTTC. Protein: CASSEAPSGSSEQFF.

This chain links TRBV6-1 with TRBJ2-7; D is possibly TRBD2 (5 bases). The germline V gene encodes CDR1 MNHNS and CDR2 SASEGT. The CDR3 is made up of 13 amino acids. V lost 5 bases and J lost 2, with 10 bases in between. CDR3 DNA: TGTGCCAGCAGTCCGACACTAGCCTACGAGCAGTACTTC. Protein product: CASSPTLAYEQYF.

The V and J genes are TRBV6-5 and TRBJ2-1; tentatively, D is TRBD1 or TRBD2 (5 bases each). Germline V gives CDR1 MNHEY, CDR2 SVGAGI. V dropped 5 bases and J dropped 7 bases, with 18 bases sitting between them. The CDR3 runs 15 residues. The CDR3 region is CASSRTGTSGNEQFF. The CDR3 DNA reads TGTGCCAGCAGTAGAACCGGGACGTCCGGTAATGAGCAGTTCTTC.

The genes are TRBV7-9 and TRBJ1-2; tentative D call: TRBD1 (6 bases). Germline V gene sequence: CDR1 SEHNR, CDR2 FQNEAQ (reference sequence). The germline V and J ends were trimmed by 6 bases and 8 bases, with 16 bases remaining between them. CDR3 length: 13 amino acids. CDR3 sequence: CASRERQEHGYTF. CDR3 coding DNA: TGTGCCAGCAGAGAAAGACAGGAACACGGCTACACCTTC.

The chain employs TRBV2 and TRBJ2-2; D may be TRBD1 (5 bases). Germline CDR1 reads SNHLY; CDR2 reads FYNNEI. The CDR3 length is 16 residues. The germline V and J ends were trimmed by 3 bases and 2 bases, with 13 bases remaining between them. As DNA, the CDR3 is TGTGCCAGCAGTGATAGGCGTCAGGGAAACACCGGGGAGCTGTTTTTT. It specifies CASSDRRQGNTGELFF.

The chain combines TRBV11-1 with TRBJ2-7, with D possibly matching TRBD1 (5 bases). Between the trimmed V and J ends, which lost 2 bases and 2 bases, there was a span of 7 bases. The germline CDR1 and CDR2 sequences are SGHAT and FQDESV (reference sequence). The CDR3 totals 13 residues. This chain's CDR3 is CASSLSGTYEQYF. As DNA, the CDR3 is TGTGCCAGCAGCTTATCAGGGACCTACGAGCAGTACTTC.

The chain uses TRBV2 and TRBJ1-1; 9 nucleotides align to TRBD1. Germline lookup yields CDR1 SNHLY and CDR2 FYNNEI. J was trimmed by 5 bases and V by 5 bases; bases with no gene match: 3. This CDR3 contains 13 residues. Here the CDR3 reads CASSYDRGTEAFF. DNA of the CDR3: TGTGCCAGCAGTTATGACAGGGGGACTGAAGCTTTCTTT.

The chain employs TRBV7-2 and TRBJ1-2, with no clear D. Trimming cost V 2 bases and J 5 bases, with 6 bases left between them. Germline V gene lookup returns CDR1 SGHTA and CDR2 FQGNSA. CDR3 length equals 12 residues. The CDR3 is CASSLRVYGYTF. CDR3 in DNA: TGTGCCAGCAGCTTAAGGGTGTATGGCTACACCTTC.

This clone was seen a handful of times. The CDR3 is CASSFSLRNTEAFF. The CDR3 nucleotides read TGTGCCAGCAGCTTTAGCCTACGGAACACTGAAGCTTTCTTT. V and J are TRBV13 and TRBJ1-1; no clear D gene. V was cut by 3 bases and J by 1 base, with 9 bases left in between. CDR1 and CDR2 (germline): PRHDT, FYEKMQ (reference sequence). CDR3 length: 14 amino acids.

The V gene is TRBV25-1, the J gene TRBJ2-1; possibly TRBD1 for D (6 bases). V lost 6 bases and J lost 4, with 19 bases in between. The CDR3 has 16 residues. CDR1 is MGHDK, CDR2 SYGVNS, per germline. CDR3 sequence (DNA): TGTGCCAGCAGCGACCCCCCGGGACAACCTTACAATGAGCAGTTCTTC. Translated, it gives CASSDPPGQPYNEQFF.

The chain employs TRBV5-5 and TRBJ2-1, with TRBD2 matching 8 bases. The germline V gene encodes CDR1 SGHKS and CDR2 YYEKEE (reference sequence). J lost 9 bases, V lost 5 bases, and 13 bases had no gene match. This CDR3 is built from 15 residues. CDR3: CASSPGTSPPSEQFF. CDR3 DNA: TGTGCCAGCAGTCCCGGGACTAGTCCCCCTTCTGAGCAGTTCTTC.

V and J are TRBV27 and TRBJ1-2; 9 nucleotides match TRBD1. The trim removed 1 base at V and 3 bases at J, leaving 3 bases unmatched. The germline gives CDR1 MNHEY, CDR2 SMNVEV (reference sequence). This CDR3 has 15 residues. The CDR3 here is CASSLWGQGHYGYTF. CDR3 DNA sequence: TGTGCCAGCAGTTTATGGGGACAGGGACACTATGGCTACACCTTC.